This T cell receptor beta chain comes out of a study of CD8+ T cells in alopecia areata. Study summary: Treated patients were dosed with oral tofacitinib, taking 5 to 10 mg twice daily. The drug, tofacitinib, lasted 6 to 18 months, followed by 6 months off drug. Study-level points and caveats: Compared with mice, patients displayed less clear TCR sharing, possibly for HLA-related reasons.

Following extraction, RNA underwent reverse transcription to cDNA, which served as the sequencing template. Sequencing used immunoSEQ multiplex PCR; TCRdb keeps in-frame clones, though not all of them. The table shows about 190,000 clones, with 45% to 65% occurring only once. This clone has only a few counts. No antigen is known for it. Treatment meaning: oral pan-JAK inhibitor, 5-10 mg twice daily. Deletions cut 10 bases from V and 6 bases from J, with 12 bases between. The CDR3 contains 12 residues. Per the germline V gene, CDR1 is MNHEY and CDR2 is SMNVEV (reference sequence). The sample was CD4+ T cells sorted from blood, taken at week 4, from a patient treated with tofacitinib. The sequence was obtained from a human donor with alopecia areata. V usage is TRBV27 and J usage is TRBJ2-2, with D perhaps matching TRBD1 or TRBD2 (6 bases each). The CDR3 sequence: CAIQGGSGELFF. Written as DNA, the CDR3 is TGTGCCATTCAAGGGGGGTCCGGGGAGCTGTTTTTT.